The TCR beta chain described here comes from a study of shared T cell receptors in the human thymus. Clones were sequenced by immunoSEQ multiplex PCR, and TCRdb holds only the in-frame ones, with some missing. The table includes hundreds of thousands of clones, around 87% detected once. CDR1 and CDR2 (germline): LNHDA, SQIVND (reference sequence). V gave up 4 bases and J gave up 3 bases, with 12 bases separating them. The CDR3 is 14 residues long. These data also formed part of another study, on human thymus T cells. That paper states: Having corrective surgery for congenital heart defects, healthy Finnish infants were the ones who donated. Resections that were taken during corrective heart surgery supplied the thymus tissue. Both thymic and peripheral blood repertoires showed apparently biased V and J usage. Related work showed strongly overlapping thymic repertoires across unrelated individuals.

Material for sequencing was thymocytes. The sequence derives from a boy less than two years old with a congenital heart defect. The chain is built from TRBV19 and TRBJ1-1, with D possibly TRBD1 on 6 matching bases. The chain's CDR3 is CASSRGPGDTEAFF. The CDR3 nucleotides read TGTGCCAGTAGTAGGGGGCCAGGGGACACTGAAGCTTTCTTT.